Listed below are T cell receptor beta chains from one sample, sequenced in a study of cytomegalovirus exposure and HLA in healthy donors. Method: immunoSEQ multiplex PCR; TCRdb's copy keeps in-frame clones and lacks some. The ten most abundant clones cover 1.5% to 2% of a sample with about 150,000 clones. The specimen was PBMCs. These receptors came from a woman aged 45-65 years in good health and CMV-seronegative. CDR3s include the opening cysteine and the closing phenylalanine or tryptophan.

>TRBJ1-3|TRBV5-8|14
CASGDQGAGNTIYF
>TRBJ1-3|TRBV5-4|12
CASSHRSDTIYF
>TRBJ2-3|TRBV11-2|15
CASSLDRVGTDTQYF
>TRBJ1-1|TRBV4-3|19
CASSPSIAGTGGLDTEAFF
>TRBJ2-2|TRBV7-3|15
CASAREGGGTGELFF
>TRBJ1-4|TRBV6-5|14
CASSYSQEREKLFF
>TRBJ2-5|TRBV2|15
CASSEDRGRQETQYF
>TRBJ2-5|TRBV15|13
CATSRALQETQYF
>TRBJ1-2|TRBV5-4|15
CASSSRTGRNYGYTF
>TRBJ2-1|TRBV30|13
CAWRGQAGNEQFF
>TRBJ1-1|TRBV2|11
CASTGTGRAFF
>TRBJ1-1|TRBV7-6|13
CASSYGQFVGAFF
>TRBJ1-2|TRBV7-8|15
CASSLEPRLGNGYTF
>TRBJ2-7|TRBV6-1|15
CASSEALRDIYEQYF